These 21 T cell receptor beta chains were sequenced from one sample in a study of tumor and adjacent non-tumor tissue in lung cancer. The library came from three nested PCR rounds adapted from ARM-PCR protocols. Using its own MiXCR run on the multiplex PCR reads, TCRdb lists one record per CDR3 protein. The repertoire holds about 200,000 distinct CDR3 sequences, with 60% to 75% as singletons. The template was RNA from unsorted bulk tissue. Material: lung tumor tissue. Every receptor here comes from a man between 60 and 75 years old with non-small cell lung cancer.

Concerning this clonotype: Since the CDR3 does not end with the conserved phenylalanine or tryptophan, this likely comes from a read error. CDR3: CASSLRLGARGNEQFL. For the CDR3, the DNA is TGTGCCAGCAGCTTACGTCTCGGAGCGAGAGGCAATGAGCAGTTCTTA. This sequence joins TRBV11-3 and TRBJ2-1; the D is unclear. In germline, CDR1 is SGHNT, CDR2 YENEEA. Trimming stripped 2 bases from V and 6 bases from J, with 17 bases between. The CDR3 contains 16 residues.

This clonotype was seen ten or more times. The CDR3 DNA is TGTGCCAGCAGCAGACCCGACCGTTCCAGCGAGCAGTACTTC. It is translated as CASSRPDRSSEQYF. The chain combines TRBV5-6 with TRBJ2-7, with no clear D. This CDR3 comprises 14 residues. Trimming removed 4 bases from V and 6 bases from J, with 17 bases in between. Germline CDR1 is SGHDT and CDR2 is YYEEEE.

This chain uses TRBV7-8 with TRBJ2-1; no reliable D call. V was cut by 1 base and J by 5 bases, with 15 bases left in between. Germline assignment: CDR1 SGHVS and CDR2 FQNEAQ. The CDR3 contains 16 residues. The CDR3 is CASSLELGIVDNEQFF. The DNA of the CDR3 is TGTGCCAGCAGCTTAGAGTTGGGAATAGTCGACAATGAGCAGTTCTTC.

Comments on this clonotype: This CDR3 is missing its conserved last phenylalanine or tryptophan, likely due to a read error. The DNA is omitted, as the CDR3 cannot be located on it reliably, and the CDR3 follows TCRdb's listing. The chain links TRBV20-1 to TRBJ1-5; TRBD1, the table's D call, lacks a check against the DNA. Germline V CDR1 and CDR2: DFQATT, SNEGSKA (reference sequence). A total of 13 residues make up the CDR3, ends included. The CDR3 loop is CSAVRGPNQPQLV.

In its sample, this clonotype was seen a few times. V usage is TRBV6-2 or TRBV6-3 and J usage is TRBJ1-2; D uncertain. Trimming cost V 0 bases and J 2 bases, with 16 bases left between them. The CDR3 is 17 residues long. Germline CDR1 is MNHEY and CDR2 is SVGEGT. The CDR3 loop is CASSYSRRVTLNYGYTF. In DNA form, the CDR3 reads TGTGCCAGCAGTTACTCGCGTAGGGTCACCCTCAACTATGGCTACACCTTC.

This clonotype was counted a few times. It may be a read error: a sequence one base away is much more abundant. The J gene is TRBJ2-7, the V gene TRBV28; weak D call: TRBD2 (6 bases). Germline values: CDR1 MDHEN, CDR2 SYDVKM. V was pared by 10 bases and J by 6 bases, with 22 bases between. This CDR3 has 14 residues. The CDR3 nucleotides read TGTGCCACGACGCGACTAGTGGGAGGAGGCGAGCAGTACTTC. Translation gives CATTRLVGGGEQYF.

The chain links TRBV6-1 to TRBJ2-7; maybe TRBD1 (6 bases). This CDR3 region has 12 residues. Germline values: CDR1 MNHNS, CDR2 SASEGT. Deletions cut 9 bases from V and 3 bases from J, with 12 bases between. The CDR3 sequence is CASQGPVYEQYF. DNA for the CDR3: TGTGCCAGTCAGGGGCCAGTCTACGAGCAGTACTTC.

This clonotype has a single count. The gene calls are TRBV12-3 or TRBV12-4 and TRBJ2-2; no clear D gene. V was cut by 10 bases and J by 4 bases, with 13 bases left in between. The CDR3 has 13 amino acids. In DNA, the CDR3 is TGTGCCAACATTTTACCCACCACCGGGGAGCTGTTTTTT. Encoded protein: CANILPTTGELFF.

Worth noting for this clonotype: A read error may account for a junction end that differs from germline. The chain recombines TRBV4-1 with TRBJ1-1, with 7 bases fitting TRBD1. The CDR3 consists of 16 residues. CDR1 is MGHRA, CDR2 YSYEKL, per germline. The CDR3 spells CTSSQRTGEGSTEAFF. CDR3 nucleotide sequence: TGCACCAGCAGCCAACGGACAGGTGAGGGAAGCACTGAAGCTTTCTTT.

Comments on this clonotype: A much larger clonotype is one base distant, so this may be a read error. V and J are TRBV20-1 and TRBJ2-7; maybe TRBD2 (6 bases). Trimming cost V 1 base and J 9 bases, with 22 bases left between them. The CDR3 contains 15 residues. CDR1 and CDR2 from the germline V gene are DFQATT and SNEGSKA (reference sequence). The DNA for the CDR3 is TGCAGTGCTAGAGGACGAGACGGGGGAGAGGGGTGGCAGTACTTC. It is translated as CSARGRDGGEGWQYF.

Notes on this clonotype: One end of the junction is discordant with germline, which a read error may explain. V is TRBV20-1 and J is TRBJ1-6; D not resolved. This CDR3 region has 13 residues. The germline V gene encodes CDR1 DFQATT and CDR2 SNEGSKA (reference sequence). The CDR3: CSALPGPNSALLF. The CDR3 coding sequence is TGCAGTGCCCTGCCGGGCCCTAATTCAGCCCTCCTCTTT.

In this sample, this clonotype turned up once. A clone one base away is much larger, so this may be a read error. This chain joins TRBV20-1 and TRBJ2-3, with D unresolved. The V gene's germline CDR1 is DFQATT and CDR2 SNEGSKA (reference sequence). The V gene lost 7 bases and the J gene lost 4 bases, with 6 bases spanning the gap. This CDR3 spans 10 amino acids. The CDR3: CSVWADTQYF. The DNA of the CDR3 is TGCAGTGTGTGGGCAGATACGCAGTATTTT.

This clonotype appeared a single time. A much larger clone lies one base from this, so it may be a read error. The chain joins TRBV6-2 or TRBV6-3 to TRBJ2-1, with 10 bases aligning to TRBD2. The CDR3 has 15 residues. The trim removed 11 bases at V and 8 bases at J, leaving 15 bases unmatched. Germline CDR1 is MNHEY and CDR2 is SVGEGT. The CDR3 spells CAGTSAGGQVDEQFF. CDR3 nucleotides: TGTGCCGGAACCTCAGCGGGGGGGCAGGTGGATGAGCAGTTCTTC.

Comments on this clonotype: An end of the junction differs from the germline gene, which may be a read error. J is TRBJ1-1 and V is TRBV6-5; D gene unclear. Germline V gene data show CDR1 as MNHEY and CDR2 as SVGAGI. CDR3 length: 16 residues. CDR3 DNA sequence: TGTGCCAGCACAACCCGAAGGCTACGCGGAAACACTGAATCTTTCTTT. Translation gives CASTTRRLRGNTESFF.

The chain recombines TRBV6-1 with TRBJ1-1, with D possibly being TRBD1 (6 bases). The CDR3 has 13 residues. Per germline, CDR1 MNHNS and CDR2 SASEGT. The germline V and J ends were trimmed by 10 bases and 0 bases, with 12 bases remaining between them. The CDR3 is CANMTGLNTEAFF. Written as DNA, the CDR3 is TGTGCCAACATGACAGGCTTGAACACTGAAGCTTTCTTT.

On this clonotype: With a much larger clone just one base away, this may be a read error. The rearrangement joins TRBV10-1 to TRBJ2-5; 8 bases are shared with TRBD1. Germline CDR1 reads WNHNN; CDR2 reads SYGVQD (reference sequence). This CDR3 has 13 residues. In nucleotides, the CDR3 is TGCGTCAGCAGTAGGACAGGGCTTGGGACCCAGTACTTC. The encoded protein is CVSSRTGLGTQYF.

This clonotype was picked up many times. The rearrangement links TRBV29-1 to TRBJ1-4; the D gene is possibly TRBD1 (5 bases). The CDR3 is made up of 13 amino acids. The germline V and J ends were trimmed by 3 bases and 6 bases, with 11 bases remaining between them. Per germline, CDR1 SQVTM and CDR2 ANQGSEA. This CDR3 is CSVEVVRDEKLFF. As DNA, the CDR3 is TGCAGCGTTGAGGTCGTCAGGGATGAAAAACTGTTTTTT.

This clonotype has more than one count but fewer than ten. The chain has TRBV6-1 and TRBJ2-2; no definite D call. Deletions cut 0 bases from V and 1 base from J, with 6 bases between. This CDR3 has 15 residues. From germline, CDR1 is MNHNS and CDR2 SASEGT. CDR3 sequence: CASSEAVGNTGELFF. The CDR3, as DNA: TGTGCCAGCAGTGAAGCAGTGGGGAACACCGGGGAGCTGTTTTTT.

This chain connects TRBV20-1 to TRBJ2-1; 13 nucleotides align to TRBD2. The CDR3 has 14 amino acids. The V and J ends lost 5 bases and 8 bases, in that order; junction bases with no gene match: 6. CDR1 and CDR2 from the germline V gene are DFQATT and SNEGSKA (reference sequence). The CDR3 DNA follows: TGCAGTGCTTGGACTAGCGGGAGTATCTATGAGCAGTTCTTC. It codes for CSAWTSGSIYEQFF.

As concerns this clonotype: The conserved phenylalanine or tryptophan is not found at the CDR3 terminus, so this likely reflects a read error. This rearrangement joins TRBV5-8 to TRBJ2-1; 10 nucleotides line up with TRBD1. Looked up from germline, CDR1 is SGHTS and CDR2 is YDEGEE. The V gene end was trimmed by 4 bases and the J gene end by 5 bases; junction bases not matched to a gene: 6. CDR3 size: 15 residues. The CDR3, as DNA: TGTGCCAGCAGCCTCGACAGGGGGCGTCACAATGAGCAGTTCTTA. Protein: CASSLDRGRHNEQFL.

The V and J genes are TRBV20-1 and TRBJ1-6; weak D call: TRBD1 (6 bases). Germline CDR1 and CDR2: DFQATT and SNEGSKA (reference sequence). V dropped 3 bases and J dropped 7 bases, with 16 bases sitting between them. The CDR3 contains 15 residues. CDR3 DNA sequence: TGCAGTGCTAGTATTCGGACTGGGGGCAATTCACCCCTCCACTTT. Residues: CSASIRTGGNSPLHF.